Given below is one T cell receptor beta chain in context. Its antigen target is currently unknown. Within one base of it there is no much larger clone, and no base qualities were kept. This sample was taken from a study of vaccination effects on CD4 cells after COVID-19 (dated by TCRdb to 2021 to 2024). About the investigation overall: To identify antigen-specific CD4+ T cell clonotypes by their expansion, the ViraFEST assay first stimulated PBMC with viral peptide pools and then applied TCR sequencing. Post-vaccine samples across the study were collected a median of 72 days after the second dose, with a range of 14 to 241. Roughly 2 million PBMC per well were cultured in IMDM with 5% human AB serum, 9 to 10 IU/ml IL-2 and gentamicin, plus 10 ug/ml peptides. The study compared SARS-CoV-2 spike-specific CD4+ TCR repertoires before and after mRNA vaccination in COVID-19 convalescent patients and infection-naive vaccine recipients. Altogether, over 9 COVID-19 convalescent patients and a handful of SARS-CoV-2-naive healthy vaccine recipients made up the full study. In the study, cultures from other donors were sequenced using the Oncomine TCR Beta short-read assay on an Illumina iSeq 100.

Results and caveats for the whole study, not just this receptor: Limitations of the study were the small number of convalescent patients and the absence of early post-infection timepoints. In healthy vaccine recipients, vaccine-induced clones were almost all SARS-CoV-2 mono-reactive, with only 1 of 255 cross-reactive with common cold coronaviruses. Clones induced by infection and clones induced by vaccination both contracted markedly at late timepoints after vaccination, which fits with T cell responses waning over time.

The CDR3, cysteine through phenylalanine, is 14 amino acids long. Only CDR3 DNA is held: 42 bases, read in frame from base 1. For CDR1 and CDR2, the germline V gene lists MGHRA and YSYEKL. The V and J ends are trimmed by 6 bases and 5 bases, leaving 13 bases between them. The method was the immunoSEQ multiplex PCR assay. DNA from the cultured, isolated CD4+ T cells was subjected to TCR beta CDR3 sequencing. The study's own analysis went as follows. Non-productive TCR sequences were removed, reads were trimmed to the CDR3 region, and CDR3s of at least 7 amino acids were retained. Antigen-specific clonotypes were identified using the MANAFEST web app by comparison of expansion in peptide wells against reference cultures. To count as positive, a clone had to show expansion at FDR<0.05 compared with the reference and with all other wells, an odds ratio above 5, and a frequency above 0.1% in two replicate wells. Clonotypes significantly expanded in SARS-CoV-2 spike wells and in at least one common cold coronavirus spike condition were defined as cross-reactive. CDR3 similarity was assessed by Levenshtein distance with the stringdist R package, and unrooted trees were built with ape in R 3.6.1. TCRdb stores this immuneACCESS table with in-frame sequences only. Part of the clones is absent; in the studies checked, under half of the shortfall reflects unresolved V genes, and no reason is known for the rest. That table is the source of V, J and clone size, and D and trimming were worked out from the DNA. This sample has 45,000 to 65,000 clones in its table, and approximately 80% of those were observed once. About 4.5% of the sample is taken by the ten largest.

After approximately 11 days of culture, CD4+ T cells were isolated with the EasySep CD4+ T cell isolation kit. Each participant received two doses of an mRNA SARS-CoV-2 vaccine, either BNT162b2 or mRNA-1273. None of the healthy vaccine recipients had a prior SARS-CoV-2 infection, which was confirmed by nucleocapsid antibody tests that came back negative both before and after vaccination. Half of the culture medium was replaced with fresh IL-2-containing medium on days 3 and 7. Unless noted otherwise, every peptide stimulation condition was cultured in triplicate wells. PBMC were separated from whole blood using Ficoll-Paque Plus gradient centrifugation and were then either cryopreserved at -140C or used fresh. The QIAamp micro DNA kit was used to extract genomic DNA from the cultured CD4+ T cells.

The sequence links TRBV4-1 to TRBJ1-4, with a weak D call of TRBD1 (5 bases match). The specimen was CD4+ T cells from PBMCs cultured without peptide, collected after COVID-19 vaccination. The TCR comes from a human donor who received a COVID-19 vaccine. The DNA is TGCGCCAGCAGTATTAACAGGAAAAATGAAAAACTGTTTTTT. The resulting protein is CASSINRKNEKLFF.